Reported below is one T cell receptor beta chain. The antigen is not known. These data are taken from a study of T cells in Graves' hyperthyroidism and ophthalmopathy. Patients having uncontrolled infection, another autoimmune disease, pregnancy or lactation were not included. Germline V gene data show CDR1 as DFQATT and CDR2 as SNEGSKA (reference sequence). V was clipped by 3 bases and J by 4 bases, with 18 bases between them. The CDR3 is made up of 15 amino acids. General study points: A model of 13 V-J features distinguished ophthalmopathy from stable hyperthyroidism. The blood repertoire included most of the expanded thyroid clonotypes above 0.001.

There were TCR beta CDR3 regions amplified from RNA transcripts. The HTBI primer set was used in a first-round RT-PCR of the TCR CDR3. TCRdb itself ran the multiplex PCR reads through MiXCR, one entry per CDR3 protein. The repertoire holds more than 500,000 distinct CDR3 sequences, with under 60% as singletons. The TCR comes from an adult woman with Graves' disease, either hyperthyroidism or ophthalmopathy (not recorded which). The rearrangement uses TRBV20-1 and TRBJ1-2; D is unresolved. Sequencing was done on a sample of peripheral blood or thyroid tissue (not recorded which). CDR3: CSASALVSAVYGYTF. The DNA for the CDR3 is TGCAGTGCTAGTGCCCTGGTGAGCGCCGTCTATGGCTACACCTTC.